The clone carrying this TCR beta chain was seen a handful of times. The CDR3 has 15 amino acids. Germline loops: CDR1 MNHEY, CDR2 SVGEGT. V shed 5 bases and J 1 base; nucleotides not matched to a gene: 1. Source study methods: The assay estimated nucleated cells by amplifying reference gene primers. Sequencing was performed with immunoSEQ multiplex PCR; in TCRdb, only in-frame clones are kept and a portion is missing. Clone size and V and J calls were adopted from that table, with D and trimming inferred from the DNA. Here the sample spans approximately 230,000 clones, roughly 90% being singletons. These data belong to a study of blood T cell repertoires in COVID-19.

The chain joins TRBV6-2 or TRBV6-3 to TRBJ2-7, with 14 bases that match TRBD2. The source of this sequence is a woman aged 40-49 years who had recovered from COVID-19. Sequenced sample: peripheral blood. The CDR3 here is CASSGLAGGSYEQYF. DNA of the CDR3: TGTGCCAGCAGTGGACTAGCGGGGGGATCCTACGAGCAGTACTTC.